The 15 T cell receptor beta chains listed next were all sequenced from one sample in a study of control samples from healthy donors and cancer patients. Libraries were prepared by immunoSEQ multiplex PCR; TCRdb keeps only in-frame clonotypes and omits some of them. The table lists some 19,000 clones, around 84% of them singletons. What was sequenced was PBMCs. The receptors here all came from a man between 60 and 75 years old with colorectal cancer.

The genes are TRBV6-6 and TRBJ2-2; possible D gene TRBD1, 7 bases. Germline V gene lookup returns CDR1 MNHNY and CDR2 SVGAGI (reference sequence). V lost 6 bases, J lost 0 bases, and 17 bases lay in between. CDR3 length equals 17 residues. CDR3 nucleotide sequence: TGTGCCAGCAGCCGAGGGCGGGACAGCTCGAACACCGGGGAGCTGTTTTTT. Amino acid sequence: CASSRGRDSSNTGELFF.

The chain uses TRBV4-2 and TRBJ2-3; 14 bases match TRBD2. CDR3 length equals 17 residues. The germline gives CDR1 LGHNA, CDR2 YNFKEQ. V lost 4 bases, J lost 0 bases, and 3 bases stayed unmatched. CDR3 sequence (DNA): TGTGCCAGCAGCCCCAGACTAGCGGGGGGGAGCACAGATACGCAGTATTTT. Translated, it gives CASSPRLAGGSTDTQYF.

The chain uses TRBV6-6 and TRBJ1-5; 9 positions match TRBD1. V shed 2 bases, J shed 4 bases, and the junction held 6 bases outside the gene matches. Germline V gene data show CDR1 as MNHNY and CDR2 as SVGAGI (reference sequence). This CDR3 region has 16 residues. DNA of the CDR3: TGTGCCAGCAGTTACGGGGACAGGGCGCAAAATCAGCCCCAGCATTTT. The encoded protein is CASSYGDRAQNQPQHF.

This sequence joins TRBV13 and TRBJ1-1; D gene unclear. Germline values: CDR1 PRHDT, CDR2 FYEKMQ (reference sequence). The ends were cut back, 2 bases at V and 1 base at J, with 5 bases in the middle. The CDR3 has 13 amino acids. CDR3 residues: CASSLRENTEAFF. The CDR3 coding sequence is TGTGCCAGCAGCTTACGGGAGAACACTGAAGCTTTCTTT.

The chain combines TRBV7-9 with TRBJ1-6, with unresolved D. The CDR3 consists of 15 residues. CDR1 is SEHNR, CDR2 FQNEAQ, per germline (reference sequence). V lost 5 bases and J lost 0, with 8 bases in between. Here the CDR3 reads CASSTGDSYNSPLHF. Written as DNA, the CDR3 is TGTGCCAGCAGCACCGGAGACTCCTATAATTCACCCCTCCACTTT.

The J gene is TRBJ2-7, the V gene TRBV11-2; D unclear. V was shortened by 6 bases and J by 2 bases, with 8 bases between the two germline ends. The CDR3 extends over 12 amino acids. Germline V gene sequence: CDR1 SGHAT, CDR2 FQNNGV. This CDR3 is CASSLSPYEQYF. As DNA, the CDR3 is TGTGCCAGCAGTCTCTCCCCCTACGAGCAGTACTTC.

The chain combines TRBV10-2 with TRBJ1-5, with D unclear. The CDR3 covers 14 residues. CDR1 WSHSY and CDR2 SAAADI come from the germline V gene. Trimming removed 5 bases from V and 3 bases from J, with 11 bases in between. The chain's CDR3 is CASSFSSLNQPQHF. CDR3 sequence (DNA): TGCGCCAGCAGTTTTTCCAGCCTCAATCAGCCCCAGCATTTT.

As DNA, the CDR3 is TGCGCCAGCAGCCAAGGGACTTTGAACACCGGGGAGCTGTTTTTT. Its protein product is CASSQGTLNTGELFF. The chain recombines TRBV4-1 with TRBJ2-2; weak D call: TRBD2 (5 bases). Trimming removed 1 base from V and 1 base from J, with 7 bases in between. Germline V CDR1 and CDR2: MGHRA, YSYEKL. This CDR3 is 15 amino acids long.

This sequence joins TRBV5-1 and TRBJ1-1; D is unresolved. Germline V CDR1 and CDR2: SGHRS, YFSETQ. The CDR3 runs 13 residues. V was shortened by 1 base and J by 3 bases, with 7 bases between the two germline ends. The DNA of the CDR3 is TGCGCCAGCAGCTTGAACGGTGACACTGAAGCTTTCTTT. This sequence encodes CASSLNGDTEAFF.

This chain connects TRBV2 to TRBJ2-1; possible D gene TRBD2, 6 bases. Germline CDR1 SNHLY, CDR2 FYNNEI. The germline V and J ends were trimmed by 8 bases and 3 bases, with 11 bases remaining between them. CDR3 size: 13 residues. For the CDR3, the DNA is TGTGCCAGCGGGGGGACGGTCTACAATGAGCAGTTCTTC. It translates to CASGGTVYNEQFF. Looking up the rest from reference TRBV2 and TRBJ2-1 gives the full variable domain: EPEVTQTPSHQVTQMGQEVILRCVPISNHLYFYWYRQILGQKVEFLVSFYNNEISEKSEIFDDQFSVERPDGSNFTLKIRSTKLEDSAMYFCASGGTVYNEQFFGPGTRLTVL.

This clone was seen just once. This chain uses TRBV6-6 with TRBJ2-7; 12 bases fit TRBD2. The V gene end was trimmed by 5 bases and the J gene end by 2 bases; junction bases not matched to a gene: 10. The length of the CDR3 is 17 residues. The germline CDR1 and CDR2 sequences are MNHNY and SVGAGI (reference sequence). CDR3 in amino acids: CASSPLGLAGLPYEQYV. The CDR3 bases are TGTGCCAGCAGTCCCCTTGGACTAGCGGGGCTCCCCTACGAGCAGTACGTC.

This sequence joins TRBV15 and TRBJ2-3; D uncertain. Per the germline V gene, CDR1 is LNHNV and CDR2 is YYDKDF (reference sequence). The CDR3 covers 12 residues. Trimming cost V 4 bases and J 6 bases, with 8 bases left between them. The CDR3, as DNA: TGTGCCACCAGCAAGCAAGGGGATACGCAGTATTTT. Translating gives CATSKQGDTQYF. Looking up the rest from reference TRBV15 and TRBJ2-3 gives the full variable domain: DAMVIQNPRYQVTQFGKPVTLSCSQTLNHNVMYWYQQKSSQAPKLLFHYYDKDFNNEADTPDNFQSRRPNTSFCFLDIRSPGLGDTAMYLCATSKQGDTQYFGPGTRLTVL.

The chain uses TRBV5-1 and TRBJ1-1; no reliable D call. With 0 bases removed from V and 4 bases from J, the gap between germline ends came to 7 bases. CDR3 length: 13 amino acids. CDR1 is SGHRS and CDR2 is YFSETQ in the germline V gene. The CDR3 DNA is TGCGCCAGCAGCTTGGCAGGAGTCACTGAAGCTTTCTTT. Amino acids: CASSLAGVTEAFF. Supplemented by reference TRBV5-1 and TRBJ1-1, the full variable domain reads KAGVTQTPRYLIKTRGQQVTLSCSPISGHRSVSWYQQTPGQGLQFLFEYFSETQRNKGNFPGRFSGRQFSNSRSEMNVSTLELGDSALYLCASSLAGVTEAFFGQGTRLTVV.

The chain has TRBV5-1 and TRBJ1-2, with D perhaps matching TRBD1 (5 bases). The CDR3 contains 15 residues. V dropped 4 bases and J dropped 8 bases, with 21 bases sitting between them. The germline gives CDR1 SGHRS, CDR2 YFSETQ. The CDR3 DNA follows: TGCGCCAGCAGCCCGGGAGGGGCCGCTGTGGAGGGCTACACCTTC. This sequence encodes CASSPGGAAVEGYTF.

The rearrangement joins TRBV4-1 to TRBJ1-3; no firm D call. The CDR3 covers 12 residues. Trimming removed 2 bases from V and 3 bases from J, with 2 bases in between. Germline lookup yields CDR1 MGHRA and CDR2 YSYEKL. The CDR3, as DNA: TGCGCCAGCAGCCAAATTGGAAACACCATATATTTT. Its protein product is CASSQIGNTIYF.